The rows below give T cell receptor beta chains drawn from one sample of a study of CD8+ T cells in alopecia areata. Assay used: immunoSEQ multiplex PCR; TCRdb lists only in-frame clones, some missing. The sample consists of some 180,000 clones, more than 60% of them appearing once. The source material was CD4+ T cells sorted from blood, sampled at week 0. These receptors were obtained from a human donor with alopecia areata. Both conserved end residues are part of each CDR3. D genes are given only for firm matches. Size is omitted from some rows. Given values are once, few, many or a class for expanded clones.

>TRBV9|TRBD1|TRBJ2-1|.
TGTGCCAGCAGCCCGGGACAGGGGTCCTACAATGAGCAGTTCTTC
CASSPGQGSYNEQFF
>TRBV5-6|.|TRBJ1-6|.
TGTGCCAGCAGCTTGGCCGGTAATTCACCCCTCCACTTT
CASSLAGNSPLHF
>TRBV29-1|.|TRBJ2-5|few
TGCAGCGTTGTTGACATAAAAGAGACCCAGTACTTC
CSVVDIKETQYF
>TRBV30|TRBD1|TRBJ1-5|once
TGTGCCTGGAGTGGGGGACAGGGGGCACATAGCAATCAGCCCCAGCATTTT
CAWSGGQGAHSNQPQHF
>TRBV5-1|.|TRBJ2-5|.
TGCGCCAGCAGCAGGGACGGAGAGACCCAGTACTTC
CASSRDGETQYF
>TRBV6-5|TRBD1|TRBJ1-2|few
TGTGCCAGCAGCCCCGGGACAGGGCCCTATGGCTACACCTTC
CASSPGTGPYGYTF
>TRBV28|.|TRBJ2-5|few
TGTGCCAGCAGTTCCCTGAGCGGCCCCATGGAAGAGACCCAGTACTTC
CASSSLSGPMEETQYF
>TRBV30|TRBD1|TRBJ1-4|.
TGTGCCTGGAGTGCCCTGGGACAGTCTAATGAAAAACTGTTTTTT
CAWSALGQSNEKLFF
>TRBV6-5|.|TRBJ1-2|.
TGTGCCAGCAGTTACGGGACCCGTAAAGCGGGAGGCTACACCTTC
CASSYGTRKAGGYTF
>TRBV29-1|TRBD1|TRBJ1-5|few
TGCAGCGTTCGATCAGGGGGGGTAAGTCAGCCCCAGCATTTT
CSVRSGGVSQPQHF